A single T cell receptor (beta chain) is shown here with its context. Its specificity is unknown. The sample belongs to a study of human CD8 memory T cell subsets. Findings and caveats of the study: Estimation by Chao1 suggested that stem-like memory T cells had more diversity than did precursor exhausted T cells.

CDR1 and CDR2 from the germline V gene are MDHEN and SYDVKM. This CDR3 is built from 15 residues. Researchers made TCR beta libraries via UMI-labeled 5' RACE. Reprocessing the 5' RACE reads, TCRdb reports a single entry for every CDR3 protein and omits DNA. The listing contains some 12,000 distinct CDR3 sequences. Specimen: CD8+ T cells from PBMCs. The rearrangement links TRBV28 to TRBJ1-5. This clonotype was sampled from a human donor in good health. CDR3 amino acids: CASKPEGHGNQPQHF.